This T cell receptor beta chain was sequenced in a study of technical replicates of blood from a few donors (dated by TCRdb to the late 2010s). About this clone itself: The target of this receptor is not known. No base-level quality is on record; no much larger clone is a single base apart.

The library was obtained by the immunoSEQ multiplex PCR assay. The table was pulled from immuneACCESS by TCRdb, which kept in-frame rearrangements only. Such tables lose some clones; where checked, under half of the loss comes from unresolved V genes, and the rest has no known cause. For this sample the table gives 90,000 to 100,000 clones, of which about 95% were detected only once. About 0.35% of the sample is taken by the ten largest. CDR3 length: 15 amino acids, cysteine to phenylalanine. Just CDR3 DNA is preserved here, 45 bases in frame from base 1. Via the germline V gene (reference sequence), CDR1 is SEHNR and CDR2 FQNEAQ. Between the V and J ends, shortened by 4 bases and 8 bases respectively, the junction contains 17 bases.

Sequencing input: T cells isolated from PBMCs. The receptor chain draws on TRBV7-9 and TRBJ1-4, and possibly TRBD1, on 6 matching bases. This TCR was sampled from a human donor in good health. The DNA sequence is TGTGCCAGCAGCTCGCGGACAGCGAAAGGCGAAAAACTGTTTTTT. Its protein reads: CASSSRTAKGEKLFF.